The 3 T cell receptor beta chains presented below share a single source sample, sequenced in a study of graft-versus-host responses after intestinal transplantation. No antigen has been assigned to these receptors. TCRdb's copy holds only in-frame clones and misses some; the assay was immunoSEQ multiplex PCR. The data contain over 55,000 clones, 90% of them singletons. Material: unstimulated CD8+ T cells sorted from spleen or lymph node cells, obtained before intestinal transplant. All receptors derive from a human donor who received an intestinal transplant.

The rearrangement uses TRBV7-9 and TRBJ1-1; 9 bases agree with TRBD1. The germline CDR1 and CDR2 sequences are SEHNR and FQNEAQ (reference sequence). Trimming cost V 11 bases and J 1 base; bases outside gene matches: 23. The CDR3 sequence is 19 residues long. In nucleotides, the CDR3 is TGTGCCGGACCTTGGGACAGGGATGAGGGAAAAGGTGGGAACACTGAAGCTTTCTTT. It specifies CAGPWDRDEGKGGNTEAFF.

V and J are TRBV7-9 and TRBJ2-3, with D maybe TRBD2 (6 bases). Trimming removed 5 bases at V and 2 bases at J, with 11 bases between. CDR1 is SEHNR, CDR2 FQNEAQ, per germline (reference sequence). This CDR3 has 14 residues. The CDR3 region is CASSQRLDTDTQYF. The CDR3 DNA reads TGTGCCAGCAGCCAGAGACTAGACACAGATACGCAGTATTTT.

This clone has only one observation. An end of the junction differs from the germline gene, which may be a read error. The chain joins TRBV4-1 to TRBJ2-5, with 12 positions matching TRBD2. The CDR3 totals 19 residues. Germline V gene sequence: CDR1 MGHRA, CDR2 YSYEKL. DNA of the CDR3: TGCGCCAGCAGCCAAGATATGGCTAGCGGGGGGGCGCCCCAAGGGACCCAGTACTTC. This sequence encodes CASSQDMASGGAPQGTQYF.